These 16 T cell receptor beta chains originate from one sample sequenced in a study of T cell clonality in common variable immunodeficiency. This table comes from immunoSEQ multiplex PCR, and its TCRdb copy is limited to in-frame clones, with some not included. The sample presents under 40,000 clones, none singletons. The sample consisted of peripheral blood mononuclear cells. These receptors were collected from a person between 18 and 70 years old in good health.

This clone was found a few times. The CDR3 end is not reached by the read, which stops 3 residues before it; the germline J gene fills it in. J is TRBJ1-2 and V is TRBV11-2, with D hard to call. The V end lost 2 bases, the J end lost 3 bases, and 7 bases lay between the germline ends. The CDR3 is 13 residues long. Germline V gene sequence: CDR1 SGHAT, CDR2 FQNNGV. Incomplete CDR3 DNA: TGTGCCAGCAGCTTAAAGCGGTACTATGGC. Its translation: CASSLKRYYG. The whole CDR3 reads CASSLKRYYGYTF.

In its sample, this clone was seen many times. The CDR3 is cut off 3 residues early in the read; its end comes from the germline J gene. J is TRBJ2-7 and V is TRBV20-1; TRBD2 matches 11 bases. V was clipped by 4 bases and J by 4 bases; unmatched bases: 3. CDR3 size: 13 residues. Germline lookup yields CDR1 DFQATT and CDR2 SNEGSKA (reference sequence). The CDR3 sequence is CSAIRTSGYEQYF. The sequenced CDR3 bases are TGCAGTGCTATAAGGACTAGCGGGTACGAG.

This clone was counted ten times or more. Sequencing ends 3 residues short of the CDR3 end; the germline J gene provides the rest. V and J are TRBV4-2 and TRBJ2-2; 15 positions match TRBD2. The length of the CDR3 is 17 residues. CDR1 and CDR2 from the germline V gene are LGHNA and YNFKEQ. The junction had 6 bases not matched to a gene; V was cut back by 4 bases and J by 6 bases. The sequenced part of the CDR3 DNA is TGTGCCAGCAGCCTCGGACTAGCGGGAGGGGGCGCCGGGGAG. It yields the protein CASSLGLAGGGAGE. The CDR3 in its entirety is CASSLGLAGGGAGELFF.

The table lists this clone with many counts. The read finishes 3 residues shy of the CDR3 end, and the germline J gene is used to complete it. This rearrangement joins TRBV7-2 to TRBJ1-2, with D maybe TRBD1 (5 bases). The germline gives CDR1 SGHTA, CDR2 FQGNSA. This CDR3 is built from 14 residues. The CDR3 here is CASSVPGGGGGYTF. CDR3 bases read: TGTGCCAGCAGCGTTCCCGGCGGGGGTGGCGGC. Filled out from reference TRBV7-2 and TRBJ1-2, the complete variable domain reads GAGVSQSPSNKVTEKGKDVELRCDPISGHTALYWYRQSLGQGLEFLIYFQGNSAPDKSGLPSDRFSAERTGGSVSTLTIQRTQQEDSAVYLCASSVPGGGGGYTFGSGTRLTVV.

This clone has at least ten counts. The sequenced fragment ends 3 residues before the CDR3 boundary, so the rest is inferred from the germline J gene. This chain joins TRBV7-2 and TRBJ1-2, with D unclear. CDR1 SGHTA and CDR2 FQGNSA come from the germline V gene. The V and J ends lost 1 base and 0 bases respectively, with 6 bases between them. This CDR3 is built from 14 residues. This CDR3 reads CASSLDSTNYGYTF. Incomplete CDR3 DNA: TGTGCCAGCAGCTTAGACAGCACTAACTATGGC.

This clone was detected many times. The read halts 3 residues ahead of the CDR3 end, with the missing end drawn from the germline J gene. This chain connects TRBV30 to TRBJ2-2; possible D gene TRBD1, 6 bases. From germline, CDR1 is GTSNPN and CDR2 SVGIG (reference sequence). V gave up 1 base and J gave up 7 bases, with 22 bases separating them. The CDR3 sequence is 17 residues long. CDR3 DNA (partial): TGTGCCTGGAGTGCCCCCCAGGGGTTACCCCGATACGGGGAG. This translates into CAWSAPQGLPRYGE. The CDR3 reads in full as CAWSAPQGLPRYGELFF.

Comment on this clone: Read coverage stops 3 residues before the CDR3 terminus; the germline J gene supplies the remainder. The V gene is TRBV19, the J gene TRBJ2-7, with D possibly being TRBD1 (6 bases). The CDR3 totals 15 residues. Germline V CDR1 and CDR2: LNHDA, SQIVND (reference sequence). V was pared by 1 base and J by 4 bases, with 14 bases between. CDR3 residues: CASSIGRGIRYEQYF. The CDR3 DNA, read in part, is TGTGCCAGTAGTATAGGAAGGGGGATCCGGTACGAG.

This clone was counted at least ten times. The sequenced fragment ends 3 residues before the CDR3 boundary, so the rest is inferred from the germline J gene. The genes are TRBV18 and TRBJ1-5; TRBD1 aligns across 9 bases. The CDR3 is made up of 18 amino acids. The trim removed 1 base at V and 0 bases at J, leaving 7 bases unmatched. Looked up from germline, CDR1 is KGHSH and CDR2 is LQKENI. The CDR3 spells CASSPQGQGDYSNQPQHF. CDR3 DNA, as far as it was read: TGTGCCAGCTCACCACAGGGACAGGGAGACTATAGCAATCAGCCC.

This clone showed up many times. The sequence runs out 3 residues before the end of the CDR3; the remainder is reconstructed from the germline J gene. The gene calls are TRBV5-1 and TRBJ1-1; D call uncertain. The CDR3 is 15 residues long. V shed 4 bases and J shed 1 base, with 14 bases lying between them. The germline gives CDR1 SGHRS, CDR2 YFSETQ. Incomplete CDR3 DNA: TGCGCCAGCAGCCCGCGGGAAGGCAGGAACACTGAA. This translates into CASSPREGRNTE. The entire CDR3 sequence reads CASSPREGRNTEAFF.

This clone was counted a few times. The CDR3 is cut off 3 residues early in the read; its end comes from the germline J gene. This chain joins TRBV19 and TRBJ1-3; D is perhaps TRBD1 (6 bases). The germline CDR1 and CDR2 sequences are LNHDA and SQIVND (reference sequence). Trimming stripped 2 bases from V and 2 bases from J, with 10 bases between. The length of the CDR3 is 15 residues. CDR3 loop: CASSITGPTGNTIYF. Incomplete CDR3 DNA: TGTGCCAGTAGTATAACAGGGCCTACTGGAAACACC.

This clone was detected ten times or more. Read data end 3 residues before the CDR3 end; the end is taken from the germline J gene. The rearrangement links TRBV4-1 to TRBJ2-2, with 7 positions matching TRBD2. V shed 1 base, J shed 6 bases, and the junction held 8 bases outside the gene matches. From germline, CDR1 is MGHRA and CDR2 YSYEKL. The CDR3 covers 16 residues. The CDR3 sequence: CASSQVRGRGSGELFF. Partial CDR3 DNA: TGCGCCAGCAGCCAAGTACGTGGGAGGGGTTCCGGGGAG.

This clone was seen ten or more times. Read data end 3 residues before the CDR3 end; the end is taken from the germline J gene. The rearrangement joins TRBV5-1 to TRBJ2-7, with 10 nucleotides matching TRBD2. The CDR3 totals 18 residues. Germline CDR1 SGHRS, CDR2 YFSETQ. With V trimmed by 1 base and J by 5 bases, 15 bases remained unmatched. CDR3 sequence: CASSLWGSASGGSHEQYF. CDR3 DNA, as far as it was read: TGCGCCAGCAGCTTGTGGGGGTCGGCTAGCGGGGGTTCCCACGAG.

This clone showed up many times. The DNA ends 3 residues before the CDR3 does, and the rest of the CDR3 is filled in from the germline J gene. The chain is built from TRBV5-1 and TRBJ2-1; perhaps TRBD1 as D (6 bases). The CDR3 length is 14 residues. From germline, CDR1 is SGHRS and CDR2 YFSETQ. Deletions cut 5 bases from V and 7 bases from J, with 16 bases between. Incomplete CDR3 DNA: TGCGCCAGCAGGGGGGCAGTTGGTGGGAATGAG. Residues: CASRGAVGGNE. The whole CDR3 sequence is CASRGAVGGNEQFF.

In its sample, this clone was seen a few times. A far larger clone differs by one base, so this is likely a read error. Read sequence stops 3 residues before the CDR3 end, and the germline J gene provides the missing end. This sample includes further DNA sequences coding for the same CDR3. This sequence joins TRBV30 and TRBJ1-4; the D gene is possibly TRBD1 (5 bases). The CDR3 runs to 14 residues. Germline CDR1 is GTSNPN and CDR2 is SVGIG (reference sequence). The CDR3: CAWSVGAFLEKLFF. Partial CDR3 DNA: TGTGCCTGGAGTGTAGGGGCATTCTTGGAGAAA. The full variable domain, rest sourced from reference TRBV30 and TRBJ1-4, is SQTIHQWPATLVQPVGSPLSLECTVEGTSNPNLYWYRQAAGRGLQLLFYSVGIGQISSEVPQNLSASRPQDRQFILSSKKLLLSDSGFYLCAWSVGAFLEKLFFGSGTQLSVL.

This clone was observed many times. The CDR3 end falls 3 residues outside the read, so it is completed with the germline J gene. The V and J genes are TRBV5-1 and TRBJ1-1; 7 bases are a match to TRBD1. V was pared by 4 bases and J by 3 bases, with 3 bases of the junction left unmatched. This CDR3 comprises 13 residues. CDR1 and CDR2 from the germline V gene are SGHRS and YFSETQ. The covered CDR3 bases are TGCGCCAGCAGCCTCGGGACAGACACTGAA. It codes for CASSLGTDTE. The entire CDR3 protein reads CASSLGTDTEAFF.

There are many counts of this clone. The read terminates 3 residues ahead of where the CDR3 ends, so the germline J gene completes it. This rearrangement joins TRBV19 to TRBJ1-1, with 8 bases identical to TRBD1. With V trimmed by 9 bases and J by 0 bases, 3 bases remained unmatched. The CDR3 loop spans 13 amino acids. CDR1 and CDR2 from the germline V gene are LNHDA and SQIVND (reference sequence). Here the CDR3 reads CASGQGMNTEAFF. Partial CDR3 DNA: TGTGCCAGCGGACAGGGTATGAACACTGAA.